This TCR beta chain was retrieved from a study of blood T cell repertoires in COVID-19. Study background: Acute and convalescent COVID-19 specimens originated in the United States, Italy and Spain. PBMCs, B-cell-depleted T cells, or T cells were the source of the cDNA or gDNA that made up the material.

The CDR3 is made up of 12 amino acids. CDR1 is LNHDA and CDR2 is SQIVND in the germline V gene (reference sequence). The V end lost 5 bases, the J end lost 4 bases, and 9 bases lay between the germline ends. Per the original methods: Cell counts per sample came from amplifying reference gene primers. The method was immunoSEQ multiplex PCR; TCRdb's version includes in-frame clones alone and lacks a portion of them. V and J calls and clone size are those listed in that table; D and trimming were worked out from the DNA. The table includes just under 300,000 clones, around nine tenths detected once. This sequence was found in a man aged 65 to 79 with acute or convalescent COVID-19. V gene TRBV19 combines with J gene TRBJ2-7; D possibly corresponds to TRBD1 (5 bases). Sequenced input: peripheral blood. The CDR3 bases are TGTGCCAGTAGTCCCCAGGGTTACGAGCAGTACTTC. Protein sequence: CASSPQGYEQYF.